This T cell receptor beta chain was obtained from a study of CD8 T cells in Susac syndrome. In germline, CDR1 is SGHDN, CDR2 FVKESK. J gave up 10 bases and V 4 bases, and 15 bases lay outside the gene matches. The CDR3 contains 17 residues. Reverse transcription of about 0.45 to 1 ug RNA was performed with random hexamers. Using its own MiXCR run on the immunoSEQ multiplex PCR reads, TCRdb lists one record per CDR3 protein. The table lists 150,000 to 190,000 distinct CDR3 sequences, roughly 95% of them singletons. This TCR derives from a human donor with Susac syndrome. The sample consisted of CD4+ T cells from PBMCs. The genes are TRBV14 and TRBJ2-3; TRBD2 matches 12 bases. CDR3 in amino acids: CASSPGLAGPERMAQYF. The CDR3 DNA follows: TGTGCCAGCAGCCCAGGACTAGCGGGGCCCGAACGTATGGCGCAGTATTTT.